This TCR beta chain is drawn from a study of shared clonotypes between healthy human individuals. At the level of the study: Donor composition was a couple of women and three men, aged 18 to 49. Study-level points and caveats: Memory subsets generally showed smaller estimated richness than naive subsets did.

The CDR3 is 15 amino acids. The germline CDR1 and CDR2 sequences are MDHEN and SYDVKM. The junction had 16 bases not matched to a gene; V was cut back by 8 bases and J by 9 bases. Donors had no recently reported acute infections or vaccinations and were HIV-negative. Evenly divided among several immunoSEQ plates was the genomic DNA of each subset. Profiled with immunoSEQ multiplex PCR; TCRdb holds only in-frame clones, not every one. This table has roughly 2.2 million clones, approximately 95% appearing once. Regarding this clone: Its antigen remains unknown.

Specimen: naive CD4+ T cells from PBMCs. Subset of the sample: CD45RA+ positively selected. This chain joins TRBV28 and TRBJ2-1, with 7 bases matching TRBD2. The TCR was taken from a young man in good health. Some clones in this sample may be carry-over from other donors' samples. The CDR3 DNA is TGTGCCAGCTCGGTTGTAGGCGGGAGTCGGGGTGAGCAGTTCTTC. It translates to CASSVVGGSRGEQFF.